Each of the 20 T cell receptor beta chains below was sequenced from the same sample in a study of radiation and T cells in renal cell carcinoma. TCRdb keeps only in-frame clones here, not all; method: immunoSEQ multiplex PCR. The sample carries fewer than 80,000 clones, over 65% recorded once. The time point was: blood 4 weeks post-SBRT, at nephrectomy. Treatment here: 15 Gy SBRT to primary tumor, nephrectomy 4 weeks later. The source material was blood, sampled from a patient whose treatment included radiotherapy and nephrectomy. These receptor sequences come from an older woman with renal cell carcinoma.

The rearrangement uses TRBV11-3 and TRBJ2-2; 10 nucleotides agree with TRBD1. V lost 5 bases to trimming and J lost 3 bases; unmatched junction nucleotides: 3. The CDR3 length is 15 residues. From germline, CDR1 is SGHNT and CDR2 YENEEA. CDR3 residues: CASSGDRGDTGELFF. The CDR3 DNA reads TGTGCCAGCAGCGGGGACAGGGGTGACACCGGGGAGCTGTTTTTT.

The gene calls are TRBV6-6 and TRBJ2-5; the match to TRBD1 covers 7 bases. Germline V lookup: CDR1 MNHNY, CDR2 SVGAGI (reference sequence). V was clipped by 4 bases and J by 2 bases; unmatched bases: 4. The CDR3 spans 14 residues. CDR3 protein: CASSFGTDQETQYF. The CDR3 nucleotides read TGTGCCAGCAGTTTCGGGACAGATCAAGAGACCCAGTACTTC.

A note on this clone: One junction end does not reproduce the germline sequence, and a read error may be involved. The chain recombines TRBV6-5 with TRBJ2-7, with 10 bases fitting TRBD1. The CDR3 is made up of 13 amino acids. Per germline, CDR1 MNHEY and CDR2 SVGAGI. This CDR3 reads CASSSPGTGDRHF. CDR3 sequence (DNA): TGTGCCAGCAGTTCCCCCGGGACAGGGGACCGGCACTTC.

The rearrangement links TRBV6-9 to TRBJ1-5; D not resolved. Germline-derived CDR1 and CDR2 are MNHGY and SVAAGI. CDR3 length: 15 amino acids. Trimming removed 3 bases at V and 3 bases at J, with 12 bases between. The CDR3 nucleotides read TGTGCCAGCAGTTACTCGAAAGGACTCAATCAGCCCCAGCATTTT. This codes for CASSYSKGLNQPQHF.

V gene TRBV7-3 combines with J gene TRBJ2-6; TRBD1 aligns across 8 bases. This CDR3 has 17 residues. The germline V gene encodes CDR1 SGHTA and CDR2 FQGTGA. With 5 bases clipped from V and 1 base from J, the junction kept 7 bases outside the gene matches. CDR3 nucleotides: TGTGCCAGCAGCCCCAGACAGGGGAATTCTGGGGCCAACGTCCTGACTTTC. Translation gives CASSPRQGNSGANVLTF.

The chain links TRBV2 to TRBJ2-7; 10 positions agree with TRBD1. Germline CDR1 is SNHLY and CDR2 is FYNNEI. The V segment lost 6 bases and the J segment 7 bases; nucleotides outside the gene matches: 6. The CDR3 runs 13 residues. CDR3 in amino acids: CASSPDRGAEQYF. The DNA for the CDR3 is TGTGCCAGCAGCCCGGACAGGGGGGCGGAGCAGTACTTC.

The chain has TRBV30 and TRBJ2-5; D remains ambiguous. Trimming took 2 bases from V and 2 from J, leaving 9 bases between them. CDR1 and CDR2 from the germline V gene are GTSNPN and SVGIG (reference sequence). The CDR3 consists of 13 residues. The CDR3 DNA sequence: TGTGCCTGGAGTCACGGAAAACAAGAGACCCAGTACTTC. It specifies CAWSHGKQETQYF.

This clone has a single count. J is TRBJ2-7 and V is TRBV27; D possibly corresponds to TRBD1 (6 bases). V was shortened by 3 bases and J by 5 bases, with 17 bases between the two germline ends. The germline gives CDR1 MNHEY, CDR2 SMNVEV (reference sequence). The CDR3 has 15 residues. This chain's CDR3 is CASSFRGIGPNEQYF. The CDR3 DNA follows: TGTGCCAGCAGTTTTAGGGGGATAGGTCCCAACGAGCAGTACTTC.

V and J are TRBV2 and TRBJ2-1, with TRBD1 as a possible D gene (5 bases). The CDR3 contains 14 residues. Germline loops: CDR1 SNHLY, CDR2 FYNNEI. V lost 6 bases, J lost 6 bases, and 15 bases lay in between. The CDR3 coding sequence is TGTGCCAGCAGAGATGGGGTAGGGGCCAATGAGCAGTTCTTC. Translated, it gives CASRDGVGANEQFF.

V gene TRBV28 combines with J gene TRBJ2-5; 8 bases match TRBD1. Trimming at V came to 1 base and at J to 4 bases, leaving 8 bases not matched to a gene. The CDR3 totals 16 residues. Germline lookup yields CDR1 MDHEN and CDR2 SYDVKM. For the CDR3, the DNA is TGTGCCAGCAGTTTATTAAGGGGGCAGGGGGCAGAGACCCAGTACTTC. As protein: CASSLLRGQGAETQYF. The full variable domain, completed using reference TRBV28 and TRBJ2-5, is DVKVTQSSRYLVKRTGEKVFLECVQDMDHENMFWYRQDPGLGLRLIYFSYDVKMKEKGDIPEGYSVSREKKERFSLILESASTNQTSMYLCASSLLRGQGAETQYFGPGTRLLVL.

The chain couples TRBV6-5 to TRBJ1-2, with 8 positions matching TRBD1. The CDR3 contains 15 residues. The trim removed 6 bases at V and 3 bases at J, leaving 9 bases unmatched. CDR1 is MNHEY and CDR2 is SVGAGI in the germline V gene. The CDR3 nucleotides are TGTGCCAGCAGACACTCAGGGGGCGCGGACTATGGCTACACCTTC. Translated: CASRHSGGADYGYTF.

This chain uses TRBV11-1 with TRBJ2-3; D is possibly TRBD2 (7 bases). Trimming cost V 7 bases and J 11 bases, with 16 bases left between them. The CDR3 has 12 amino acids. Germline CDR1 SGHAT, CDR2 FQDESV (reference sequence). CDR3 loop: CASTRGEGGQYF. CDR3 bases: TGTGCCAGCACCCGCGGGGAGGGGGGGCAGTATTTT. Complete variable domain (other parts from reference TRBV11-1 and TRBJ2-3): EAEVAQSPRYKITEKSQAVAFWCDPISGHATLYWYRQILGQGPELLVQFQDESVVDDSQLPKDRFSAERLKGVDSTLKIQPAELGDSAMYLCASTRGEGGQYFGPGTRLTVL.

This clone occurred a few times. V usage is TRBV2 and J usage is TRBJ1-5; TRBD1 might be the D (5 bases). Trimming removed 7 bases from V and 4 bases from J, with 8 bases in between. Germline CDR1 and CDR2: SNHLY and FYNNEI. The CDR3 spans 12 residues. This CDR3 is CASNGANQPQHF. DNA of the CDR3: TGTGCCAGCAATGGGGCGAATCAGCCCCAGCATTTT.

The chain employs TRBV7-9 and TRBJ2-1, with D perhaps matching TRBD2 (5 bases). The V and J ends lost 2 bases and 0 bases respectively, with 8 bases between them. The germline V gene has CDR1 SEHNR and CDR2 FQNEAQ (reference sequence). The CDR3 sequence is 15 residues long. The CDR3 DNA sequence: TGTGCCAGCAGCTTACCGGGGAGCTCCTACAATGAGCAGTTCTTC. Protein sequence: CASSLPGSSYNEQFF.

J is TRBJ2-5 and V is TRBV5-1; TRBD1 agrees at 10 bases. The germline gives CDR1 SGHRS, CDR2 YFSETQ. With V trimmed by 2 bases and J by 1 base, 5 bases remained unmatched. CDR3 length equals 16 residues. This CDR3 reads CASSFTGTGAQETQYF. CDR3 nucleotides: TGCGCCAGCAGCTTCACCGGGACAGGGGCCCAAGAGACCCAGTACTTC.

In this sample, this clone turned up once. J is TRBJ1-1 and V is TRBV5-1; D may be TRBD1 (5 bases). This CDR3 spans 14 amino acids. CDR1 and CDR2 (germline): SGHRS, YFSETQ. Trimming stripped 6 bases from V and 5 bases from J, with 17 bases between. The DNA for the CDR3 is TGCGCCAGCACCATCCTCGGGCAGGGAACTGAAGCTTTCTTT. The encoded protein is CASTILGQGTEAFF.

The chain couples TRBV5-1 to TRBJ1-1; D unresolved. Germline V gene lookup returns CDR1 SGHRS and CDR2 YFSETQ. This CDR3 spans 14 amino acids. V shed 0 bases and J shed 5 bases, with 11 bases lying between them. This CDR3 is CASSLDQTRTEAFF. As DNA, the CDR3 is TGCGCCAGCAGCTTGGATCAGACGAGGACTGAAGCTTTCTTT.

This clone was observed a few times. The rearrangement links TRBV7-2 to TRBJ2-5; a weak D match, TRBD2 (5 bases). The CDR3 covers 15 residues. Germline V gives CDR1 SGHTA, CDR2 FQGNSA. Trimming took 1 base from V and 9 from J, leaving 18 bases between them. The CDR3 region is CASSLGVGIGSAQYF. CDR3 DNA: TGTGCCAGCAGCTTAGGGGTCGGGATTGGGTCGGCCCAGTACTTC.

V usage is TRBV12-5 and J usage is TRBJ2-2; D is ambiguous. The CDR3 runs 13 residues. CDR1 and CDR2 from the germline V gene are LGHNT and FRNRAP. The V end was cut by 2 bases, the J end by 8 bases, with 9 bases between. The CDR3 loop reads CASGLSLGGELFF. In nucleotides, the CDR3 is TGTGCTAGTGGTTTGTCCCTGGGGGGGGAGCTGTTTTTT.

The V and J genes are TRBV5-1 and TRBJ2-3, with D maybe TRBD2 (5 bases). The germline gives CDR1 SGHRS, CDR2 YFSETQ. Between the trimmed V and J ends, which lost 4 bases and 0 bases, there was a span of 6 bases. CDR3 length: 13 amino acids. The CDR3 loop is CASSGLSTDTQYF. The CDR3 coding sequence is TGCGCCAGCAGCGGACTGAGCACAGATACGCAGTATTTT.